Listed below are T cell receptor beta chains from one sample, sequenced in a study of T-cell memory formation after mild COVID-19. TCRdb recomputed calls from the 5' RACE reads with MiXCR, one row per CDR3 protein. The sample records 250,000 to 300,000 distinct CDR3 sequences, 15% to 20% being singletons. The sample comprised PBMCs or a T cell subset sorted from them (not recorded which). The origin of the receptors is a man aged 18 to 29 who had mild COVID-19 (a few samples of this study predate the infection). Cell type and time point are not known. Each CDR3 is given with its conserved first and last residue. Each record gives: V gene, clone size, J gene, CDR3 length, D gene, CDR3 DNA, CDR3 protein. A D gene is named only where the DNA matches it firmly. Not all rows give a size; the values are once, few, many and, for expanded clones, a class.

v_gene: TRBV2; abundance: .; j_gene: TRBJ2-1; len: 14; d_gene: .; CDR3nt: TGTGCCAGCAGTGCGGGGGAGCTCTACAATGAGCAGTTCTTC; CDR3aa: CASSAGELYNEQFF
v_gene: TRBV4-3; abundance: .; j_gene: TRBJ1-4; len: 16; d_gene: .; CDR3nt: TGCGCCAGCAGCCAAAACCCCAGAACAACTAATGAAAAACTGTTTTTT; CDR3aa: CASSQNPRTTNEKLFF
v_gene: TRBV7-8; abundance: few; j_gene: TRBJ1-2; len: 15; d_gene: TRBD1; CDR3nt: TGTGCCAGCAGCGTCGGGCAGGGGGTTACCTATGGCTACACCTTC; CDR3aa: CASSVGQGVTYGYTF
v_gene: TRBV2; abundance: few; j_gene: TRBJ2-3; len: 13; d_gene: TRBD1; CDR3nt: TGTGCCGACGACAGGGGGCGCGGGGATACGCAGTATTTT; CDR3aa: CADDRGRGDTQYF
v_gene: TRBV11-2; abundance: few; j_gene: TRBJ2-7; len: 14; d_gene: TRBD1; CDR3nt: TGTGCCAGCAGCTTTGGGACAGCCCTCTACGAGCAGTACTTC; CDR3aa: CASSFGTALYEQYF
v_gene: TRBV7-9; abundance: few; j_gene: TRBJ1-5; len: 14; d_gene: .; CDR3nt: TGTGCCAGCAGCTTTGGGGCAGCCAATCAGCCCCAGCATTTT; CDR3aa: CASSFGAANQPQHF
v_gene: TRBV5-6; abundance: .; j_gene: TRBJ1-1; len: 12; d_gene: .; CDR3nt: TGTGCCAGCACAGGGCTGAACACTGAAGCTTTCTTT; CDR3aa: CASTGLNTEAFF
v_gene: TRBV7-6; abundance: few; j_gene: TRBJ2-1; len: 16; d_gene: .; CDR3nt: TGTGCCAGCAGCTTACTGCAGGGGAGCTCCTACAATGAGCAGTTCTTC; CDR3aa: CASSLLQGSSYNEQFF
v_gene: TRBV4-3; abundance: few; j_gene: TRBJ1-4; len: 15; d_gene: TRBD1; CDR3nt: TGCGCCAGCAGCCTAAACAGGGGCATATTGGAAAAACTGTTTTTT; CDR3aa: CASSLNRGILEKLFF
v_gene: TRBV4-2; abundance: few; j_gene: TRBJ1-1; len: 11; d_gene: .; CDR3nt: TGTGCCAGCAGCCAAGAACTTGAAGCTTTCTTT; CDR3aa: CASSQELEAFF
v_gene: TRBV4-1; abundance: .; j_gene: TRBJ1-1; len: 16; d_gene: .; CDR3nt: TGCGCCAGCAGCCCGAGCGGCGGGCAGGGGAACACTGAAGCTTTCTTT; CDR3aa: CASSPSGGQGNTEAFF
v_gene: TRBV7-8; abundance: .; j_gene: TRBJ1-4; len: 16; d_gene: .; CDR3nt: TGTGCCAGCAGCTCTCGACAGTGGGGCGATAATGAAAAACTGTTTTTT; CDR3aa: CASSSRQWGDNEKLFF
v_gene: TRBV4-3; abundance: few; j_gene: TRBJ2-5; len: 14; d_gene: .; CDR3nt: TGCGCCAGCAGCCCCGCTAGTTTGGGTGAGACCCAGTACTTC; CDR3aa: CASSPASLGETQYF
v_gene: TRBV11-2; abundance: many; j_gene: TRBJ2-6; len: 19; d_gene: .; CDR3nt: TGTGCCAGCAGCTCGCCTAGGGTAATCGGGGGCTCTGGGGCCAACGTCCTGACTTTC; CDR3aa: CASSSPRVIGGSGANVLTF
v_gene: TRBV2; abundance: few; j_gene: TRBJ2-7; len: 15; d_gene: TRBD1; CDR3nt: TGTGCCAGCAGGGAGAACCGGGACAGGGACTACGAGCAGTACTTC; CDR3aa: CASRENRDRDYEQYF
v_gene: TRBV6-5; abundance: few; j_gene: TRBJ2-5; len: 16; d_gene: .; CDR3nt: TGTGCCAGCAGTTACTCGATTGTCGGGGCCCAAGAGACCCAGTACTTC; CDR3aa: CASSYSIVGAQETQYF
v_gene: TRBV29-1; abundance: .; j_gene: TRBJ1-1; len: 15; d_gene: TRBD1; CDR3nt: TGCAGCGTAACCGACAGGGTTCCTCTGAACACTGAAGCTTTCTTT; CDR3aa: CSVTDRVPLNTEAFF
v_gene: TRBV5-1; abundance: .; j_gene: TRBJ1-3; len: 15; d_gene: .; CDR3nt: TGCGCCAGCAGCTCACGACCGAACTCTGGAAACACCATATATTTT; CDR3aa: CASSSRPNSGNTIYF
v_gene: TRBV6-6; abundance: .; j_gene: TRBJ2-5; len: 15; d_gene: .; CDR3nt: TGTGCCAGCAGAGATCGACACGTTAAACAAGAGACCCAGTACTTC; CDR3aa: CASRDRHVKQETQYF
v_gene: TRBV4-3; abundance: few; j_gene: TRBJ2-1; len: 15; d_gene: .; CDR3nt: TGCGCCAGCAGCCAAGACGGGGTCTCCTACAATGAGCAGTTCTTC; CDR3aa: CASSQDGVSYNEQFF
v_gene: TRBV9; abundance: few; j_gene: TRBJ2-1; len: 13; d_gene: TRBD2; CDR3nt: TGTGCCAGCAACCCGGGGGGGGGCTATGAGCAGTTCTTC; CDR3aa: CASNPGGGYEQFF
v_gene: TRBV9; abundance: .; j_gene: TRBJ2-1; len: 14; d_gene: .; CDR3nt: TGTGCCAGCAGCGCCGGCGGGGATTACAATGAGCAGTTCTTC; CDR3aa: CASSAGGDYNEQFF
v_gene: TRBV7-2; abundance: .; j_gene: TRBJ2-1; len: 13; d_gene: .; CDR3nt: TGTGCCAGCAGCTACCTTGGAGGGCGTGAGCAGTTCTTC; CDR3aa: CASSYLGGREQFF
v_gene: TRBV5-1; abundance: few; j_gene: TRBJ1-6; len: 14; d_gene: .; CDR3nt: TGCGCCAGCAGCACGGGGGGCAGCAGGTCACCCCTCCACTTT; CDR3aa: CASSTGGSRSPLHF
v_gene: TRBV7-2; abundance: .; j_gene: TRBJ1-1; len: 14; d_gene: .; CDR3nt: TGTGCCAGCAGCTCCCGAAGGGGAGGGGCTGAAGCTTTCTTT; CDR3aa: CASSSRRGGAEAFF
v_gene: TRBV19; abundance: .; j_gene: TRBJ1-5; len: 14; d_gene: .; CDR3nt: TGTGCCAGTAGTATCGTCCGGAACAATCAGCCCCAGCATTTT; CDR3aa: CASSIVRNNQPQHF
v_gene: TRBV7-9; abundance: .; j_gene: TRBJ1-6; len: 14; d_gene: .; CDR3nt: TGTGCCAGCGGGCTGGCGGGGGTAGTCTCACCCCTCCACTTT; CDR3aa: CASGLAGVVSPLHF
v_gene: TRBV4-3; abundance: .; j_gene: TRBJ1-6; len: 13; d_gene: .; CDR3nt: TGCGCCAGCAGCCAAGAAACGAATTCACCCCTCCACTTT; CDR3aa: CASSQETNSPLHF
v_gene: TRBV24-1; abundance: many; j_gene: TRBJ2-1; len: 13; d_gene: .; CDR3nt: TGTGCCACCAGTGATTTCCGGGTAGGTGAGCAGTTCTTC; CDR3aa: CATSDFRVGEQFF
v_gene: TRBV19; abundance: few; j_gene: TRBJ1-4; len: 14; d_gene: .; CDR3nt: TGTGCCAGTAGCGGACTGGCAACTAATGAAAAACTGTTTTTT; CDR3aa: CASSGLATNEKLFF
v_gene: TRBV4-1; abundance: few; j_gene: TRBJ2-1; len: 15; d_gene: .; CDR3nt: TGCGCCAGCAGCCAACCGGCAGGCGCCTACAATGAGCAGTTCTTC; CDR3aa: CASSQPAGAYNEQFF
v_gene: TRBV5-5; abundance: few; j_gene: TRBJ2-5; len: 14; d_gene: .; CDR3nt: TGTGCCAGCAGCTTGCGGCTAGCGCTGGAGACCCAGTACTTC; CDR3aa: CASSLRLALETQYF
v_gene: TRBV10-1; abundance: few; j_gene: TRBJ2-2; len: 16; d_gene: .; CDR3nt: TGCGCCAGCAGTGAGGGGACAACAACGAACACCGGGGAGCTGTTTTTT; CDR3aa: CASSEGTTTNTGELFF
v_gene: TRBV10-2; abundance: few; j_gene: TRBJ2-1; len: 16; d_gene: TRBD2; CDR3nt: TGCGCCAGCAGCTTGACTAGCGGGCTCTACGGGGGTGAGCAGTTCTTC; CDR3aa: CASSLTSGLYGGEQFF
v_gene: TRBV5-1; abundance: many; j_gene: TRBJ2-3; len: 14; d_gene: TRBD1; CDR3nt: TGCGCCAGCAGCCCGGACAGGGGCTGGGATACGCAGTATTTT; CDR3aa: CASSPDRGWDTQYF
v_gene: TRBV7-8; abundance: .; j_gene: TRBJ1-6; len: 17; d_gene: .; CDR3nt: TGTGCCAGCAGCCTTGGGACATTCGTTGCCGCTCAGTCACCCCTCCACTTT; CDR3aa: CASSLGTFVAAQSPLHF
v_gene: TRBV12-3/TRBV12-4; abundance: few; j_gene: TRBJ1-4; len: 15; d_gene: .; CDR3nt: TGTGCCAGCAGGACAGGTTCGGCAACTAATGAAAAACTGTTTTTT; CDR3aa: CASRTGSATNEKLFF
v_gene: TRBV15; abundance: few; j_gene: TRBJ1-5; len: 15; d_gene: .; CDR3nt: TGTGCCACCAGCAGAGATCGGACGAGATCTCAGCCCCAGCATTTT; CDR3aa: CATSRDRTRSQPQHF
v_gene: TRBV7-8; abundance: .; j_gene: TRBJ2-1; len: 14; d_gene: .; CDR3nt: TGTGCCAGCGGACCCACTTGGCTCTACAATGAGCAGTTCTTC; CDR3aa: CASGPTWLYNEQFF
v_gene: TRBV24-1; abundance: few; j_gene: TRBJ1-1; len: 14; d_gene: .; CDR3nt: TGTGCCACCAGTGATTTGCGAACGGCAGCTGAAGCTTTCTTT; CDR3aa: CATSDLRTAAEAFF